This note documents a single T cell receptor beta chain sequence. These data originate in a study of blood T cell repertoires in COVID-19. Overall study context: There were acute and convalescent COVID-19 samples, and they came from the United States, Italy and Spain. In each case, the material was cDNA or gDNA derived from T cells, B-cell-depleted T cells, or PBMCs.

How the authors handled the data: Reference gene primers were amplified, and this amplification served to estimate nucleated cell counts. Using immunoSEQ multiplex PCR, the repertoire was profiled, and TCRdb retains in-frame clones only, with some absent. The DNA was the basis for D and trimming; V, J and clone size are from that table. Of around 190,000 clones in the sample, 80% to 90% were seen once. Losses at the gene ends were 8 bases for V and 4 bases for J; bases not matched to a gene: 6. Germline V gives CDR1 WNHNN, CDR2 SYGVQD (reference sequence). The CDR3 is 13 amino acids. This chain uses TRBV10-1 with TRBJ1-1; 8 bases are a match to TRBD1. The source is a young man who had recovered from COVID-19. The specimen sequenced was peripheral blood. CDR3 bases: TGCGCCAGCCGACAGGGGTTGGGCACTGAAGCTTTCTTT. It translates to CASRQGLGTEAFF.